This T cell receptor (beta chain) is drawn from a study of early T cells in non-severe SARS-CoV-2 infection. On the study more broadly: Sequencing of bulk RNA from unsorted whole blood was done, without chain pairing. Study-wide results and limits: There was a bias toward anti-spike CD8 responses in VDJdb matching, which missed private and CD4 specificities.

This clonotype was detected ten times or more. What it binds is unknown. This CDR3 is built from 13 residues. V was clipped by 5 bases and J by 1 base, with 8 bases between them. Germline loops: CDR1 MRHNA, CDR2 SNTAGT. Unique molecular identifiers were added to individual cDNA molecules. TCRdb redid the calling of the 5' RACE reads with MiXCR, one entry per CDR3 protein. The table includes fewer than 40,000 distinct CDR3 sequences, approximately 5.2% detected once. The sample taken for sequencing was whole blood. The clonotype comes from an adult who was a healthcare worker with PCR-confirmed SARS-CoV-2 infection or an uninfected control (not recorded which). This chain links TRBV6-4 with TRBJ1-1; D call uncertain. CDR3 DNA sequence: TGTGCCAGCAGTTTTCAGGAGAACACTGAAGCTTTCTTT. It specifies CASSFQENTEAFF.